The 19 T cell receptor beta chains below were found in one sample sequenced in a study of blood T cell repertoires in COVID-19. TCRdb's table, derived via immunoSEQ multiplex PCR, lists solely in-frame clones and lacks some. The data show about 80,000 clones, 70% to 80% seen once. The sequencing input was peripheral blood. All receptors derive from a man in his sixties or seventies with active or convalescent COVID-19.

The chain links TRBV7-9 to TRBJ1-4; D might be TRBD1 (6 bases). Germline CDR1 and CDR2: SEHNR and FQNEAQ (reference sequence). The CDR3 covers 15 residues. Trimming removed 2 bases from V and 8 bases from J, with 15 bases in between. CDR3 bases: TGTGCCAGCAGCTTAAAGGGGGGGCGAAGCGAAAAACTGTTTTTT. Protein: CASSLKGGRSEKLFF. The variable domain in full, with the rest retrieved from reference TRBV7-9 and TRBJ1-4, is DTGVSQNPRHKITKRGQNVTFRCDPISEHNRLYWYRQTLGQGPEFLTYFQNEAQLEKSRLLSDRFSAERPKGSFSTLEIQRTEQGDSAMYLCASSLKGGRSEKLFFGSGTQLSVL.

The gene calls are TRBV10-3 and TRBJ2-3, with D possibly TRBD1 on 6 matching bases. The CDR3 is 14 residues long. The V end was cut by 3 bases, the J end by 4 bases, with 11 bases between. Germline V gives CDR1 ENHRY, CDR2 SYGVKD. CDR3 sequence reads: CAISEPRGADTQYF. In DNA form, the CDR3 reads TGTGCCATCAGTGAACCCAGGGGCGCAGATACGCAGTATTTT.

This chain links TRBV5-1 with TRBJ2-1, with TRBD2 identical over 15 bases. CDR1 and CDR2 (germline): SGHRS, YFSETQ. V was clipped by 0 bases and J by 5 bases; unmatched bases: 3. The CDR3 has 17 amino acids. The DNA of the CDR3 is TGCGCCAGCAGCTTGGCCGGGACTAGCGGGGGGCACAATGAGCAGTTCTTC. Its translation: CASSLAGTSGGHNEQFF. The complete variable domain, with remaining parts taken from reference TRBV5-1 and TRBJ2-1, reads KAGVTQTPRYLIKTRGQQVTLSCSPISGHRSVSWYQQTPGQGLQFLFEYFSETQRNKGNFPGRFSGRQFSNSRSEMNVSTLELGDSALYLCASSLAGTSGGHNEQFFGPGTRLTVL.

The gene calls are TRBV5-5 and TRBJ1-2; D gene ambiguous. V was trimmed by 10 bases and J by 3 bases, leaving 13 bases between them. Per germline, CDR1 SGHKS and CDR2 YYEKEE (reference sequence). There are 12 residues in the CDR3. The CDR3 nucleotides read TGTGCCCCCCGCGCAGGCTACTATGGCTACACCTTC. It is translated as CAPRAGYYGYTF.

The V gene is TRBV3-1 (or the pseudogene TRBV3-2), the J gene TRBJ1-1; D not resolved. CDR1 is LGHDT and CDR2 is YNNKEL in the germline V gene (reference sequence). V dropped 5 bases and J dropped 5 bases, with 12 bases sitting between them. This CDR3 has 13 residues. The CDR3 sequence is CASSDLGRTEAFF. CDR3 nucleotides: TGTGCCAGCAGCGATCTGGGGAGGACTGAAGCTTTCTTT.

The chain joins TRBV10-2 to TRBJ2-1; 10 nucleotides line up with TRBD2. With V trimmed by 8 bases and J by 9 bases, 13 bases remained unmatched. Looked up from germline, CDR1 is WSHSY and CDR2 is SAAADI. This CDR3 is 15 amino acids long. The DNA of the CDR3 is TGCGCCAGCGTGAGGGGAAGCGGGGGGGCATCTGAGCAGTTCTTC. It yields the protein CASVRGSGGASEQFF.

This chain uses TRBV5-6 with TRBJ2-1; no reliable D call. CDR3 length: 12 residues. Germline V gene lookup returns CDR1 SGHDT and CDR2 YYEEEE. The V and J ends lost 0 bases and 7 bases respectively, with 5 bases between them. CDR3 sequence reads: CASSLEENEQFF. The CDR3 DNA reads TGTGCCAGCAGCTTGGAGGAGAATGAGCAGTTCTTC.

The chain recombines TRBV19 with TRBJ2-5; 7 nucleotides agree with TRBD1. The length of the CDR3 is 14 residues. CDR1 is LNHDA and CDR2 is SQIVND in the germline V gene (reference sequence). Trimming at V came to 4 bases and at J to 4 bases, leaving 6 bases not matched to a gene. CDR3 amino acids: CASSTSTGIETQYF. The CDR3 region has the DNA TGTGCCAGTAGTACCTCGACAGGGATAGAGACCCAGTACTTC.

The V gene is TRBV6-5, the J gene TRBJ1-1, with 7 bases matching TRBD1. The germline V gene has CDR1 MNHEY and CDR2 SVGAGI. Trimming took 2 bases from V and 1 from J; bases not matched to a gene: 7. The length of the CDR3 is 16 residues. The CDR3 is CASSYPRQGGNTEAFF. The CDR3 nucleotides read TGTGCCAGCAGTTACCCCCGACAGGGTGGGAACACTGAAGCTTTCTTT.

The chain carries TRBV7-3 and TRBJ2-3; possibly TRBD1 for D (5 bases). V was pared by 8 bases and J by 4 bases, with 13 bases between. CDR3 length: 13 residues. Germline assignment: CDR1 SGHTA and CDR2 FQGTGA. CDR3: CASSGQGSDTQYF. In DNA form, the CDR3 reads TGTGCCAGCTCTGGACAAGGGTCAGATACGCAGTATTTT.

This clone was counted a few times. This chain connects TRBV2 to TRBJ1-1; D remains unclear. Trimming cost V 4 bases and J 2 bases, with 8 bases left between them. The CDR3 extends over 13 amino acids. Germline assignment: CDR1 SNHLY and CDR2 FYNNEI. The CDR3 DNA sequence: TGTGCCAGCAGTGTGAGGGTAAACACTGAAGCTTTCTTT. As protein: CASSVRVNTEAFF.

The chain couples TRBV9 to TRBJ1-1; D possibly corresponds to TRBD1 (6 bases). Germline CDR1 SGDLS, CDR2 YYNGEE. The CDR3 consists of 13 residues. V dropped 3 bases and J dropped 5 bases, with 11 bases sitting between them. DNA for the CDR3: TGTGCCAGCAGCGCAGGGGTGGGAACTGAAGCTTTCTTT. This translates into CASSAGVGTEAFF.

This clone was seen just once. The CDR3 loop reads CASRPGQGGTEAFF. DNA of the CDR3: TGTGCCAGCAGACCCGGACAGGGAGGGACTGAAGCTTTCTTT. The chain carries TRBV28 and TRBJ1-1, with 8 bases that match TRBD1. CDR1 is MDHEN and CDR2 is SYDVKM in the germline V gene. The CDR3 loop spans 14 amino acids. V was pared by 6 bases and J by 5 bases, with 8 bases of the junction left unmatched.

The rearrangement joins TRBV6-5 to TRBJ1-5, with D perhaps matching TRBD1 (6 bases). The V end was cut by 7 bases, the J end by 5 bases, with 18 bases between. CDR3 length: 15 amino acids. Germline V gene lookup returns CDR1 MNHEY and CDR2 SVGAGI. CDR3 sequence (DNA): TGTGCCAGCACCACGCGGTGGGACACTTATCAGCCCCAGCATTTT. Translated, it gives CASTTRWDTYQPQHF.

This clone came up once. V and J are TRBV2 and TRBJ1-3, with D tentatively TRBD1 (6 bases). The CDR3 contains 14 residues. CDR1 is SNHLY and CDR2 is FYNNEI in the germline V gene. V lost 5 bases and J 1 base, leaving 9 bases between the germline ends. The DNA of the CDR3 is TGTGCCAGCAGTCCTCAGGGGTCTGGAAACACCATATATTTT. Translated, it gives CASSPQGSGNTIYF.

The genes are TRBV6-5 and TRBJ2-3; 8 bases align to TRBD1. The CDR3 contains 15 residues. Germline V lookup: CDR1 MNHEY, CDR2 SVGAGI. J gave up 0 bases and V 6 bases, and 5 bases lay outside the gene matches. The CDR3 DNA reads as TGTGCCAGCAGACAGGGGGGCTGGAGCACAGATACGCAGTATTTT. Translation: CASRQGGWSTDTQYF.

This sequence joins TRBV19 and TRBJ1-4; D gene ambiguous. The CDR3 runs to 13 residues. Germline V gives CDR1 LNHDA, CDR2 SQIVND (reference sequence). Trimming cost V 5 bases and J 7 bases, with 11 bases left between them. CDR3 in amino acids: CASSSWSSEKLFF. The CDR3 coding sequence is TGTGCCAGTAGTTCGTGGTCTAGTGAAAAACTGTTTTTT.

The J gene is TRBJ1-2, the V gene TRBV5-4; a weak D match, TRBD1 (5 bases). The germline gives CDR1 SGHNT, CDR2 YYREEE (reference sequence). The V end was cut by 4 bases, the J end by 8 bases, with 27 bases between. CDR3 length equals 17 residues. The CDR3, as DNA: TGTGCCAGCAGCAAAGGAGGGAGGGACCCCTTAGGTTGGGGCTACACCTTC. The encoded protein is CASSKGGRDPLGWGYTF.

The V and J genes are TRBV10-3 and TRBJ2-7; 8 nucleotides agree with TRBD1. Unmatched junction bases numbered 11, after V lost 4 bases and J lost 0 bases. Germline lookup yields CDR1 ENHRY and CDR2 SYGVKD. This CDR3 contains 17 residues. The CDR3 bases are TGTGCCATCAGTGGGGAGGTGGGACAGGAGAGCTCCTACGAGCAGTACTTC. Its protein is CAISGEVGQESSYEQYF.